This TCR beta chain came from a study of control samples from healthy donors and cancer patients. Sequencing was performed with immunoSEQ multiplex PCR; in TCRdb, only in-frame clones are kept and a portion is missing. The repertoire holds 120,000 to 150,000 clones, more than 90% seen once, with around 10% in the top ten. Trimming at V came to 6 bases and at J to 0 bases, leaving 5 bases not matched to a gene. Germline CDR1 reads SQVTM; CDR2 reads ANQGSEA. CDR3 length: 14 amino acids. The chain joins TRBV29-1 to TRBJ2-1; TRBD1 matches 7 bases. The specimen sequenced was blood. This TCR derives from a man younger than 40 in good health. CDR3 coding DNA: TGCAGCGTACAGACAGGGAGCTCCTACAATGAGCAGTTCTTC. Its translation: CSVQTGSSYNEQFF.